Only one count was recorded for the clone carrying this T cell receptor beta chain. This sample was included in a study of blood T cell repertoires in COVID-19. Study-level background: Sites in the United States, Italy and Spain provided acute and convalescent COVID-19 samples.

In the original processing: Amplified reference gene primers provided the basis for estimating nucleated cell counts. Only in-frame clones appear in the TCRdb table, and some are missing; sequencing was by immunoSEQ multiplex PCR. V, J and clone size were drawn from that table, and D and trimming were deduced from the DNA. The sample has around 200,000 clones; 86% are singletons. Seattle's cohort entered during active infection and was followed longitudinally. Germline trimming cut 2 bases from V and 6 bases from J; bases unmatched to any gene: 8. Germline CDR1 is SGHNT and CDR2 is YYREEE (reference sequence). The CDR3 covers 16 residues.

The TCR was taken from a woman aged 55-70 years with COVID-19, enrolled during active disease. Sequenced sample: peripheral blood. This chain uses TRBV5-4 with TRBJ2-2; the match to TRBD2 covers 9 bases. The CDR3 DNA is TGTGCCAGCAGCTTCGGATGGAAGCGGGAGGCCGGGGAGCTGTTTTTT. As protein: CASSFGWKREAGELFF.